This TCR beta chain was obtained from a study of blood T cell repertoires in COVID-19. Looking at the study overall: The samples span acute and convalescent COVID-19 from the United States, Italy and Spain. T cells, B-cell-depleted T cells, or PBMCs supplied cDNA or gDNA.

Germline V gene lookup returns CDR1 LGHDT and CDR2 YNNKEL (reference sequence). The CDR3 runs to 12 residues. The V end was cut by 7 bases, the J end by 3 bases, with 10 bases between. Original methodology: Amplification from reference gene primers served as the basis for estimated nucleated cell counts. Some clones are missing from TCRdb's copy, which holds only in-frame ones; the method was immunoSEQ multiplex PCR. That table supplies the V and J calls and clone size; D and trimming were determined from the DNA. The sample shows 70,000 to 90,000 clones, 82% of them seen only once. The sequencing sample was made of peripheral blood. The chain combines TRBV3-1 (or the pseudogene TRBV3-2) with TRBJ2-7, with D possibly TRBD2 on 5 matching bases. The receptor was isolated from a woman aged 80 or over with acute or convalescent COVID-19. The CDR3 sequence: CASMDSLYEQYF. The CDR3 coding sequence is TGTGCCAGCATGGACTCCCTCTACGAGCAGTACTTC.